Described below is a single T cell receptor (beta chain) sequence and its context. Germline assignment: CDR1 GTSNPN and CDR2 SVGIG (reference sequence). J lost 4 bases, V lost 8 bases, and 15 bases had no gene match. The CDR3 has 15 residues. Blood sampling took place at baseline, cycle 4 day 1, and cycle 7 day 1. These data originate in a study of OX40 agonist ivuxolimab in advanced cancers. In the study overall: At 75% to 90% male, the cohort had a mean age of about 60 years, ranging from about 20 to 80.

The table came from immunoSEQ multiplex PCR; TCRdb's copy has only in-frame clones and leaves some out. The sample consists of about 50,000 clones, about nine tenths of them appearing once. The chain is built from TRBV30 and TRBJ2-7, with 9 bases that match TRBD2. The TCR was taken from an adult with an advanced solid tumor such as melanoma, head and neck, liver or kidney cancer. The specimen comprised CD4+ or CD8+ T cells sorted from blood, sampled in a trial of the OX40 agonist ivuxolimab. CDR3 nucleotides: TGTGCCATCCGGGCGGGTAGCGGGAGTTTTTACGAGCAGTACTTC. Protein product: CAIRAGSGSFYEQYF. The full variable domain, completed using reference TRBV30 and TRBJ2-7, is SQTIHQWPATLVQPVGSPLSLECTVEGTSNPNLYWYRQAAGRGLQLLFYSVGIGQISSEVPQNLSASRPQDRQFILSSKKLLLSDSGFYLCAIRAGSGSFYEQYFGPGTRLTVT.